One sample yielded the 31 T cell receptor beta chains listed below, sequenced in a study of regulatory T cells in long-lasting Graves disease. Relying on iRepertoire HTBI primers and Arm-PCR of CDR3 regions, the team built TCR beta libraries. TCRdb used MiXCR to reprocess the multiplex PCR reads, holding one entry per CDR3 protein. The sample includes about 450,000 distinct CDR3 sequences, around 15% seen only once; the top ten take roughly a tenth. Time point defined: newly diagnosed GD, antithyroid drugs for less than 3 months. PBMC RNA served as the TCR library source. The same sample was also studied in work on T cells in Graves' hyperthyroidism and ophthalmopathy.

The sample was peripheral blood mononuclear cells (PBMCs), taken at new diagnosis, from a patient treated with antithyroid drugs. The receptors were gathered from a woman younger than 45 with Graves disease.

This clonotype was found many times. This chain links TRBV11-2 with TRBJ2-1; TRBD1 matches 9 bases. After removal of 4 bases from V and 6 bases from J, the junction contained 1 base not matched to a gene. Germline V gives CDR1 SGHAT, CDR2 FQNNGV. The CDR3 has 13 amino acids. CDR3 amino acids: CASSWDRANEQFF. DNA of the CDR3: TGTGCCAGCAGCTGGGACAGGGCCAATGAGCAGTTCTTC.

This clonotype was seen ten or more times. The chain carries TRBV18 and TRBJ1-5; 10 bases are a match to TRBD1. Germline assignment: CDR1 KGHSH and CDR2 LQKENI. Germline trimming cut 2 bases from V and 4 bases from J; bases unmatched to any gene: 2. This CDR3 comprises 15 residues. CDR3 bases: TGTGCCAGCTCACCAAGGGACAGGGGTAATCAGCCCCAGCATTTT. It is translated as CASSPRDRGNQPQHF.

This clonotype occurred a few times. This chain connects TRBV7-9 to TRBJ1-2, with D uncertain. There are 14 residues in the CDR3. Germline values: CDR1 SEHNR, CDR2 FQNEAQ (reference sequence). Trimming left V 5 bases short and J 3 bases short, with 13 bases between. CDR3 in DNA: TGTGCCAGCAGCCTCTCCAGCACGGACTATGGCTACACCTTC. As protein: CASSLSSTDYGYTF.

The chain uses TRBV28 and TRBJ1-5; D might be TRBD1 (5 bases). Trimming shortened V by 2 bases and J by 9 bases, and 14 bases separated the two germline ends. The CDR3 is 14 amino acids. The germline V gene has CDR1 MDHEN and CDR2 SYDVKM. CDR3 DNA sequence: TGTGCCAGCAGTTTAAGAGGGGCTCCCCGGCCCCAGCATTTT. Translation: CASSLRGAPRPQHF.

Ten or more counts support this clonotype. V usage is TRBV20-1 and J usage is TRBJ2-1; D remains ambiguous. The length of the CDR3 is 13 residues. Per germline, CDR1 DFQATT and CDR2 SNEGSKA (reference sequence). Trimming removed 2 bases from V and 1 base from J, with 6 bases in between. The CDR3 DNA is TGCAGTGCTAGATGGGAATCCTACAATGAGCAGTTCTTC. Its translation is CSARWESYNEQFF.

This clonotype was detected ten times or more. The chain uses TRBV2 and TRBJ2-4; 8 bases agree with TRBD2. With V trimmed by 6 bases and J by 4 bases, 11 bases remained unmatched. The CDR3 consists of 16 residues. In germline, CDR1 is SNHLY, CDR2 FYNNEI. The CDR3 is CASRAGDATVKNIQYF. CDR3 in DNA: TGTGCCAGCAGAGCGGGAGATGCGACGGTGAAAAACATTCAGTACTTC.

The sample holds many counts of this clonotype. The CDR3 DNA sequence: TGTGCCAGCAGCTTAGCCCGATATGAGCAGTTCTTC. It specifies CASSLARYEQFF. The genes are TRBV7-2 and TRBJ2-1, with D unclear. This CDR3 is 12 amino acids long. Trimming shortened V by 0 bases and J by 8 bases, and 5 bases separated the two germline ends. CDR1 and CDR2 (germline): SGHTA, FQGNSA.

This clonotype was picked up many times. V gene TRBV6-2 or TRBV6-3 combines with J gene TRBJ2-7, with 10 bases aligning to TRBD2. V gave up 0 bases and J gave up 2 bases; unmatched junction bases: 7. The CDR3 length is 17 residues. Germline CDR1 MNHEY, CDR2 SVGEGT. As DNA, the CDR3 is TGTGCCAGCAGTTACTCCGGTAGCGGGAGGCCCACCTACGAGCAGTACTTC. Protein product: CASSYSGSGRPTYEQYF.

This clonotype was detected ten times or more. The chain recombines TRBV27 with TRBJ2-7; D is uncertain. There are 15 residues in the CDR3. The germline gives CDR1 MNHEY, CDR2 SMNVEV (reference sequence). With 3 bases removed from V and 2 bases from J, the gap between germline ends came to 14 bases. Written as DNA, the CDR3 is TGTGCCAGCAGTTTCCTCGCGGACCGAACCTACGAGCAGTACTTC. Encoded protein: CASSFLADRTYEQYF.

The chain recombines TRBV5-1 with TRBJ2-2, with D unresolved. V lost 0 bases and J lost 4, with 7 bases in between. CDR1 is SGHRS and CDR2 is YFSETQ in the germline V gene. The CDR3 loop spans 14 amino acids. CDR3 in DNA: TGCGCCAGCAGCTTGGGACTCGTCACCGGGGAGCTGTTTTTT. Amino acids: CASSLGLVTGELFF.

This clonotype showed up many times. The chain has TRBV30 and TRBJ1-1; TRBD1 might be the D (5 bases). The CDR3 has 14 amino acids. V lost 5 bases to trimming and J lost 5 bases, with 18 bases between them. The V gene's germline CDR1 is GTSNPN and CDR2 SVGIG (reference sequence). Here the CDR3 DNA reads TGTGCCTGGGCGAAGACAGCTCGAGGGACTGAAGCTTTCTTT. This encodes CAWAKTARGTEAFF.

This clonotype was observed a handful of times. The chain links TRBV28 to TRBJ2-3, with TRBD2 as a possible D gene (5 bases). This CDR3 comprises 12 residues. Trimming removed 8 bases at V and 4 bases at J, with 10 bases between. CDR1 and CDR2 from the germline V gene are MDHEN and SYDVKM. CDR3 coding DNA: TGTGCCAGCGTGGGGAGCCCAGATACGCAGTATTTT. This sequence encodes CASVGSPDTQYF.

This clonotype occurred many times. The chain employs TRBV11-2 and TRBJ2-1, with 9 positions matching TRBD2. Germline V gene data show CDR1 as SGHAT and CDR2 as FQNNGV. CDR3 length: 15 amino acids. J lost 8 bases, V lost 5 bases, and 10 bases had no gene match. CDR3 sequence reads: CASSLSGGGVDEQFF. The DNA of the CDR3 is TGTGCCAGCAGCCTTAGCGGGGGTGGGGTCGATGAGCAGTTCTTC.

This clonotype was observed a handful of times. The genes are TRBV15 and TRBJ1-1; 10 positions agree with TRBD1. The V gene's germline CDR1 is LNHNV and CDR2 YYDKDF (reference sequence). The J segment lost 5 bases and the V segment lost 5 bases, leaving 8 bases of the junction unmatched. The CDR3 consists of 15 residues. Here the CDR3 reads CATSRLGQGTTEAFF. The DNA of the CDR3 is TGTGCCACCAGCCGGCTGGGACAGGGGACAACTGAAGCTTTCTTT.

Comments on this clonotype: At one end the junction does not follow the germline gene, possibly because of a read error. V and J are TRBV6-5 and TRBJ2-2; D may be TRBD2 (6 bases). Germline lookup yields CDR1 MNHEY and CDR2 SVGAGI. The CDR3 loop spans 14 amino acids. CDR3 bases: TGTGCCAGCGGTTACGGAGGGGACACCGGGGAGCTGTTTTTT. Translated: CASGYGGDTGELFF.

The sample holds many counts of this clonotype. Because the CDR3's place on the DNA is in doubt, the DNA is left out and the CDR3 is given as listed by TCRdb. J is TRBJ1-1 and V is TRBV7-2. The CDR3 is made up of 14 amino acids, end residues included. Per the germline V gene, CDR1 is SGHTA and CDR2 is FQGNSA. CDR3 protein: CASSFLAQVTEAFF.

The chain carries TRBV7-2 and TRBJ1-5, with TRBD1 as a possible D gene (6 bases). Germline lookup yields CDR1 SGHTA and CDR2 FQGNSA. This CDR3 is built from 15 residues. V was trimmed by 4 bases and J by 4 bases, leaving 14 bases between them. CDR3 bases: TGTGCCAGCAGCTGGTGGATAGGGGGTAATCAGCCCCAGCATTTT. This gives the protein CASSWWIGGNQPQHF. The full variable domain, its missing parts supplied by reference TRBV7-2 and TRBJ1-5, is GAGVSQSPSNKVTEKGKDVELRCDPISGHTALYWYRQSLGQGLEFLIYFQGNSAPDKSGLPSDRFSAERTGGSVSTLTIQRTQQEDSAVYLCASSWWIGGNQPQHFGDGTRLSIL.

The chain joins TRBV15 to TRBJ1-1; the D gene is possibly TRBD1 (5 bases). With 2 bases removed from V and 2 bases from J, the gap between germline ends came to 18 bases. CDR1 LNHNV and CDR2 YYDKDF come from the germline V gene (reference sequence). The CDR3 is 17 residues long. For the CDR3, the DNA is TGTGCCACCAGCAGATTACCCCGCCCGGGGACTAACACTGAAGCTTTCTTT. Protein product: CATSRLPRPGTNTEAFF.

This clonotype was counted at least ten times. This chain connects TRBV30 to TRBJ2-7; a weak D match, TRBD2 (6 bases). There are 11 residues in the CDR3. V lost 3 bases, J lost 6 bases, and 9 bases lay in between. Germline V CDR1 and CDR2: GTSNPN, SVGIG (reference sequence). CDR3 loop: CAWSLGGEQYF. CDR3 bases: TGTGCCTGGAGCTTGGGGGGCGAGCAGTACTTC.

On this clonotype itself: This may arise from a read error, as a much more abundant clone is one base away. The chain is built from TRBV27 and TRBJ1-2, with D possibly TRBD1 on 5 matching bases. V lost 7 bases and J 3 bases, leaving 15 bases between the germline ends. CDR3 length: 14 amino acids. From germline, CDR1 is MNHEY and CDR2 SMNVEV (reference sequence). The CDR3 reads CASKTGTEYYGYTF. DNA of the CDR3: TGTGCCAGCAAAACTGGGACCGAGTACTATGGCTACACCTTC.

This clonotype was found many times. The chain links TRBV3-1 to TRBJ2-1; 12 nucleotides line up with TRBD2. The V gene's germline CDR1 is LGHDT and CDR2 YNNKEL (reference sequence). Losses at the gene ends were 6 bases for V and 5 bases for J; bases not matched to a gene: 5. The CDR3 runs 15 residues. The CDR3 here is CASSQLAGGNNEQFF. The CDR3 DNA reads TGTGCCAGCAGTCAGCTAGCGGGAGGGAACAATGAGCAGTTCTTC.

In the case of this clonotype: Lacking the conserved final phenylalanine or tryptophan, this CDR3 likely reflects a read error. The rearrangement joins TRBV6-2 or TRBV6-3 to TRBJ1-1, with a weak D call TRBD1 (5 bases). Germline V gene data show CDR1 as MNHEY and CDR2 as SVGEGT. The CDR3 has 15 amino acids. The CDR3 here is CAGSAGTIAHTEAFS. In nucleotides, the CDR3 is TGTGCCGGCAGTGCCGGGACCATTGCCCACACTGAAGCTTTCTCT.

This clonotype was picked up a small number of times. The gene calls are TRBV20-1 and TRBJ2-7, with a possible D match to TRBD2 (5 bases). In germline, CDR1 is DFQATT, CDR2 SNEGSKA (reference sequence). The CDR3 totals 12 residues. V was shortened by 6 bases and J by 6 bases, with 15 bases between the two germline ends. This CDR3 reads CSAGGLAGEQYF. In DNA form, the CDR3 reads TGCAGTGCGGGTGGACTTGCGGGCGAGCAGTACTTC.

Turning to this clonotype: A single base is all that separates this from a far larger clone, so a read error is likely. The conserved closing phenylalanine or tryptophan is absent in this CDR3, likely reflecting a read error. V usage is TRBV2 and J usage is TRBJ2-1, with TRBD1 matching 8 bases. The better agreement between TRBJ2-5 and the DNA end casts doubt on the J call. This CDR3 contains 14 residues. CDR1 is SNHLY and CDR2 is FYNNEI in the germline V gene. The chain's CDR3 is CASSGTGSGETQYL. In DNA, the CDR3 is TGTGCCAGCAGTGGGACAGGGTCAGGGGAGACCCAGTACCTC.

This chain connects TRBV7-9 to TRBJ2-3; D unresolved. CDR1 is SEHNR, CDR2 FQNEAQ, per germline (reference sequence). Trimming shortened V by 5 bases and J by 2 bases, and 11 bases separated the two germline ends. This CDR3 comprises 14 residues. CDR3 coding DNA: TGTGCCAGCAGCCCCGAGGTAGTCACAGATACGCAGTATTTT. Protein product: CASSPEVVTDTQYF.

This clonotype was observed many times. The chain carries TRBV7-3 and TRBJ2-1; tentatively, D is TRBD1 (5 bases). Trimming stripped 5 bases from V and 7 bases from J, with 12 bases between. Germline V CDR1 and CDR2: SGHTA, FQGTGA. The CDR3 loop spans 13 amino acids. CDR3 amino acids: CASSPGARNEQFF. CDR3 in DNA: TGTGCCAGCAGCCCTGGGGCCCGGAATGAGCAGTTCTTC.

This clonotype has ten or more counts. This chain links TRBV27 with TRBJ1-1; D is unresolved. The CDR3 has 14 residues. Trimming shortened V by 5 bases and J by 2 bases, and 12 bases separated the two germline ends. CDR1 MNHEY and CDR2 SMNVEV come from the germline V gene (reference sequence). The CDR3 nucleotides read TGTGCCAGCAGTCCCCAAAAGGCCAACACTGAAGCTTTCTTT. Its protein product is CASSPQKANTEAFF.

This clonotype has more than one count but fewer than ten. J is TRBJ1-1 and V is TRBV7-9; the D is unclear. CDR3 length: 13 residues. V was trimmed by 1 base and J by 7 bases, leaving 10 bases between them. The V gene's germline CDR1 is SEHNR and CDR2 FQNEAQ (reference sequence). DNA for the CDR3: TGTGCCAGCAGCTTAGACCCGCAAGATGAAGCTTTCTTT. This sequence encodes CASSLDPQDEAFF. The variable domain in full, completed from reference TRBV7-9 and TRBJ1-1, reads DTGVSQNPRHKITKRGQNVTFRCDPISEHNRLYWYRQTLGQGPEFLTYFQNEAQLEKSRLLSDRFSAERPKGSFSTLEIQRTEQGDSAMYLCASSLDPQDEAFFGQGTRLTVV.

This chain joins TRBV3-1 and TRBJ2-5; possible D gene TRBD2, 6 bases. This CDR3 has 15 amino acids. The germline V gene has CDR1 LGHDT and CDR2 YNNKEL (reference sequence). Deletions cut 0 bases from V and 5 bases from J, with 13 bases between. CDR3 in amino acids: CASSQDTSSWETQYF. The DNA for the CDR3 is TGTGCCAGCAGCCAAGATACTAGCTCTTGGGAGACCCAGTACTTC.

This clonotype came up many times. In nucleotides, the CDR3 is TGTGCCAGCGGGGGACTAGCTGGGAATGAGCAGTTCTTC. Its protein is CASGGLAGNEQFF. V and J are TRBV12-3 or TRBV12-4 and TRBJ2-1; 9 positions match TRBD2. The V and J ends lost 8 bases and 7 bases, in that order; junction bases with no gene match: 6. The CDR3 sequence is 13 residues long.

The CDR3 sequence is CASSLFVTSGRSPSGANVLTF. CDR3 DNA sequence: TGTGCCAGCAGTTTATTTGTGACTAGCGGGAGGAGTCCCTCTGGGGCCAACGTCCTGACTTTC. The chain couples TRBV28 to TRBJ2-6, with 13 bases matching TRBD2. The ends lost 1 base at V and 0 bases at J; junction bases unmatched: 9. The germline gives CDR1 MDHEN, CDR2 SYDVKM. CDR3 length equals 21 residues.